This T cell receptor (beta chain) stems from a study of cytomegalovirus exposure and HLA in healthy donors. A multiplex PCR was run with 60 Vbeta primers and 13 Jbeta primers. Profiling relied on immunoSEQ multiplex PCR, and the TCRdb table lists in-frame clones only, not all of them. The repertoire holds just over 150,000 clones, with approximately 82% as singletons. Note on this clone: Its matching antigen is unknown.

V dropped 4 bases and J dropped 1 base, with 12 bases sitting between them. The CDR3 sequence is 15 residues long. Germline V lookup: CDR1 MNHEY, CDR2 SVGAGI. Study-level results: With later analysis, a missense DCLRE1C variant became linked to TCR beta V- and J-gene trimming.

This receptor was taken from a woman in her 50s in good health and CMV-seropositive. The sequenced sample consisted of PBMCs. V is TRBV6-5 and J is TRBJ2-3; the D gene is possibly TRBD2 (6 bases). For the CDR3, the DNA is TGTGCCAGCAGTTGGGCGGGGTTGGGCACAGATACGCAGTATTTT. Its protein product is CASSWAGLGTDTQYF.